These T cell receptor beta chains were read from a single sample in a study of early T cells in non-severe SARS-CoV-2 infection. A single record per CDR3 protein comes from TCRdb applying MiXCR to the 5' RACE reads. The sample comprises 80,000 to 95,000 distinct CDR3 sequences, 14% of which are singletons, and approximately 10% rests with the top ten. Specimen: whole blood. The receptors here all came from an adult who was a healthcare worker with PCR-confirmed SARS-CoV-2 infection or an uninfected control (not recorded which). Both conserved end residues are trimmed from each CDR3. The order of the fields is clone size, V gene, J gene, CDR3 protein. The size of a clone is reported for some rows only, either as once, few or many, or as a class for expanded clones.

size: few; V: TRBV5-1; J: TRBJ2-1; CDR3: ASNLQTGTYNEQF
size: few; V: TRBV5-1; J: TRBJ2-3; CDR3: ASSYRRGGDDTQY
size: -; V: TRBV11-2; J: TRBJ2-3; CDR3: ASSFVSTDTQY
size: many; V: TRBV12-3/TRBV12-4; J: TRBJ1-4; CDR3: ASSLTAFNEKLF
size: few; V: TRBV4-1; J: TRBJ2-2; CDR3: ASSQRGSSYANTGELF
size: -; V: TRBV14; J: TRBJ1-6; CDR3: ASSPAVSYNSPLH
size: -; V: TRBV28; J: TRBJ1-6; CDR3: ATATGDHSPLH
size: -; V: TRBV6-1; J: TRBJ2-1; CDR3: ASSALSAGLEQF
size: many; V: TRBV7-6; J: TRBJ2-2; CDR3: ASSVGPRTGELF
size: -; V: TRBV2; J: TRBJ2-1; CDR3: ASLPYNEQF
size: few; V: TRBV6-6; J: TRBJ1-5; CDR3: ASSLSGGGNQPQH
size: many; V: TRBV20-1; J: TRBJ1-2; CDR3: SARGAGTLYGYT
size: -; V: TRBV12-3/TRBV12-4; J: TRBJ2-7; CDR3: ASSHSGGNYEQY
size: -; V: TRBV5-5; J: TRBJ1-6; CDR3: ASSLFGTGGNSPLH
size: few; V: TRBV9; J: TRBJ2-2; CDR3: ASSVAGSNTGELF
size: few; V: TRBV29-1; J: TRBJ2-3; CDR3: SVDGERTDTQY
size: few; V: TRBV7-2; J: TRBJ1-1; CDR3: ASRRTGGLNTEAF
size: few; V: TRBV6-6; J: TRBJ1-2; CDR3: ASSPDRNYGYT
size: many; V: TRBV7-2; J: TRBJ2-5; CDR3: ASSLVTKGETQY
size: -; V: TRBV27; J: TRBJ2-4; CDR3: ASSSHAGAAKNIQY
size: -; V: TRBV10-3; J: TRBJ2-3; CDR3: AINGDFTDTQY
size: -; V: TRBV5-1; J: TRBJ2-7; CDR3: ASSLRTGRGVPSYEQY
size: -; V: TRBV2; J: TRBJ2-2; CDR3: ASSGERIQNTGELF
size: few; V: TRBV2; J: TRBJ1-6; CDR3: ASSERRGNSPLH
size: -; V: TRBV20-1; J: TRBJ1-1; CDR3: SASAGGTEAF
size: few; V: TRBV27; J: TRBJ2-2; CDR3: ASSFSGGWGTGELF
size: -; V: TRBV2; J: TRBJ2-3; CDR3: ASSERGGLMDTQY
size: -; V: TRBV11-1; J: TRBJ2-7; CDR3: ASSLDRVYEQY
size: -; V: TRBV4-1; J: TRBJ2-3; CDR3: ASSQAVLLNGADTQY
size: -; V: TRBV6-2/TRBV6-3; J: TRBJ1-5; CDR3: ASRRDNHQNQPQH
size: few; V: TRBV7-9; J: TRBJ1-2; CDR3: ASSAYDADYGYT
size: few; V: TRBV9; J: TRBJ2-5; CDR3: ASGAGDALQETQY
size: -; V: TRBV28; J: TRBJ1-2; CDR3: ASSLFRANYGYT
size: few; V: TRBV11-2; J: TRBJ2-1; CDR3: ASKRDSYNEQF
size: -; V: TRBV20-1; J: TRBJ2-2; CDR3: SASPGRLAGLF
size: few; V: TRBV29-1; J: TRBJ2-3; CDR3: SVGGTGKDTQY